The 20 T cell receptor beta chains in this list originate from one sample, sequenced in a study of T cells in Graves' hyperthyroidism and ophthalmopathy. Amplification of TCR beta CDR3 regions used RNA as the template. HTBI primers were employed in a first-round RT-PCR of the TCR CDR3. A single record per CDR3 protein comes from TCRdb applying MiXCR to the multiplex PCR reads. Seen here are approximately 500,000 distinct CDR3 sequences, more than 45% observed once, and the top ten hold around 8%. The sequenced sample was peripheral blood or thyroid tissue (not recorded which). Receptors were obtained from a woman aged 18 to 35 with Graves' hyperthyroidism.

The gene calls are TRBV7-9 and TRBJ1-3, with D unclear. V was clipped by 4 bases and J by 3 bases, with 10 bases between them. The CDR3 spans 14 residues. CDR1 is SEHNR and CDR2 is FQNEAQ in the germline V gene (reference sequence). The CDR3 nucleotides are TGTGCCAGCAGCTCGCGGGAGGTTGGAAACACCATATATTTT. Encoded protein: CASSSREVGNTIYF.

The chain joins TRBV4-1 to TRBJ2-5; 8 nucleotides match TRBD1. This CDR3 has 16 residues. Trimming removed 2 bases from V and 5 bases from J; junction bases left unmatched: 10. The germline CDR1 and CDR2 sequences are MGHRA and YSYEKL. DNA of the CDR3: TGCGCCAGCAGCCAATCGAGGACAGGGATCGGGGAGACCCAGTACTTC. Protein product: CASSQSRTGIGETQYF.

This clonotype was seen only a few times. V is TRBV29-1 and J is TRBJ2-3; 9 positions match TRBD2. The germline V gene encodes CDR1 SQVTM and CDR2 ANQGSEA. V lost 5 bases and J lost 4; bases outside the gene matches: 7. The CDR3 totals 14 residues. CDR3 in amino acids: CSVFTSGFPDTQYF. The CDR3, as DNA: TGCAGCGTTTTTACTAGCGGGTTTCCAGATACGCAGTATTTT.

The V call is TRBV20-1, the J call TRBJ2-2; no clear D gene. CDR1 is DFQATT and CDR2 is SNEGSKA in the germline V gene (reference sequence). The CDR3 has 12 residues. V lost 3 bases and J lost 4, with 6 bases in between. This CDR3 reads CSASGRTGELFF. The CDR3 coding sequence is TGCAGTGCTAGTGGCCGCACCGGGGAGCTGTTTTTT.

This clonotype has at least ten counts. This sequence joins TRBV9 and TRBJ2-5; 12 nucleotides align to TRBD2. The trim removed 3 bases at V and 4 bases at J, leaving 10 bases unmatched. Germline V gene sequence: CDR1 SGDLS, CDR2 YYNGEE. The CDR3 contains 17 residues. CDR3 sequence: CASSGGLAGLRRETQYF. CDR3 in DNA: TGTGCCAGCAGCGGGGGACTAGCGGGCCTACGTAGAGAGACCCAGTACTTC. Combining the CDR3 with reference TRBV9 and TRBJ2-5 gives the whole variable domain DSGVTQTPKHLITATGQRVTLRCSPRSGDLSVYWYQQSLDQGLQFLIQYYNGEERAKGNILERFSAQQFPDLHSELNLSSLELGDSALYFCASSGGLAGLRRETQYFGPGTRLLVL.

The table lists this clonotype with many counts. The chain has TRBV5-1 and TRBJ1-1; unclear D gene. Trimming left V 4 bases short and J 7 bases short, with 14 bases between. The CDR3 extends over 13 amino acids. Germline lookup yields CDR1 SGHRS and CDR2 YFSETQ. CDR3 amino acids: CASSARPDGEAFF. For the CDR3, the DNA is TGCGCCAGCAGCGCCAGACCGGACGGTGAAGCTTTCTTT.

This clonotype was recorded at least ten times. V usage is TRBV6-6 and J usage is TRBJ2-7; the match to TRBD2 covers 8 bases. J lost 1 base, V lost 2 bases, and 4 bases had no gene match. The CDR3 runs 15 residues. CDR1 and CDR2 from the germline V gene are MNHNY and SVGAGI (reference sequence). CDR3 protein: CASSYKREKSYEQYF. In DNA, the CDR3 is TGTGCCAGCAGTTACAAGCGGGAGAAGTCCTACGAGCAGTACTTC.

This chain connects TRBV12-5 to TRBJ1-1, with TRBD1 as a possible D gene (5 bases). Germline lookup yields CDR1 LGHNT and CDR2 FRNRAP. The CDR3 is 15 residues long. The CDR3 spells CASSSTPQGTNEAFF. The CDR3 DNA sequence: TGTGCCAGCAGTTCCACCCCTCAGGGTACTAATGAAGCTTTCTTT.

This clonotype was counted at least ten times. This chain uses TRBV12-3 or TRBV12-4 with TRBJ1-1, with a weak D call TRBD1 (5 bases). The V end lost 3 bases, the J end lost 11 bases, and 13 bases lay between the germline ends. The CDR3 loop spans 12 amino acids. The CDR3 coding sequence is TGTGCCAGCAGTTTTACCCGGGGGGATGCTTTCTTT. Translation: CASSFTRGDAFF.

With respect to this clonotype: Compared with germline, one end of the junction differs, possibly owing to a read error. The CDR3 DNA sequence: TGTGCCAGCAGCCCGGGACTAGCGGAGGGGGCGACCCAGTACTTC. Protein sequence: CASSPGLAEGATQYF. The V gene is TRBV5-1, the J gene TRBJ2-5, with 11 bases that match TRBD2. The CDR3 loop spans 15 amino acids. Germline V gene data show CDR1 as SGHRS and CDR2 as YFSETQ.

This clonotype was observed many times. The chain links TRBV12-3 or TRBV12-4 to TRBJ1-5, with a weak D call TRBD1 (5 bases). The CDR3 length is 14 residues. Trimming took off 6 bases at V and 0 bases at J, with 9 bases between the two ends. CDR3 in amino acids: CASRSGYSNQPQHF. Here the CDR3 DNA reads TGTGCCAGCAGATCAGGGTATAGCAATCAGCCCCAGCATTTT.

This clonotype occurred many times. The chain links TRBV10-3 to TRBJ2-3; D might be TRBD1 (6 bases). The germline gives CDR1 ENHRY, CDR2 SYGVKD. Trimming shortened V by 6 bases and J by 4 bases, and 20 bases separated the two germline ends. The CDR3 totals 16 residues. CDR3 residues: CAISGQFPYGPDTQYF. For the CDR3, the DNA is TGTGCCATCAGCGGACAGTTCCCTTATGGCCCAGATACGCAGTATTTT.

This clonotype appeared many times. The chain employs TRBV2 and TRBJ1-6; D gene uncertain. CDR1 and CDR2 from the germline V gene are SNHLY and FYNNEI. The CDR3 length is 13 residues. Trimming pared 8 bases from V and 7 bases from J, leaving 12 bases between. The CDR3 loop reads CASLFGYNSPLHF. Written as DNA, the CDR3 is TGTGCCAGCCTTTTCGGCTACAATTCACCCCTCCACTTT. Full variable domain (missing parts from reference TRBV2 and TRBJ1-6): EPEVTQTPSHQVTQMGQEVILRCVPISNHLYFYWYRQILGQKVEFLVSFYNNEISEKSEIFDDQFSVERPDGSNFTLKIRSTKLEDSAMYFCASLFGYNSPLHFGNGTRLTVT.

This clonotype was counted only a few times. CDR3 sequence (DNA): TGTGCCAGCAGTTTATCGACAGGCCGCACCGGGGAGCTGTTTTTT. Translation: CASSLSTGRTGELFF. The rearrangement links TRBV13 to TRBJ2-2; maybe TRBD1 (6 bases). Germline CDR1 is PRHDT and CDR2 is FYEKMQ (reference sequence). CDR3 length: 15 amino acids. With 6 bases removed from V and 4 bases from J, the gap between germline ends came to 15 bases.

The rearrangement uses TRBV29-1 and TRBJ2-7, with D maybe TRBD1 (6 bases). Germline V CDR1 and CDR2: SQVTM, ANQGSEA. The CDR3 has 14 amino acids. Deletions cut 5 bases from V and 5 bases from J, with 19 bases between. Here the CDR3 reads CSVSAGGPWDEQYF. For the CDR3, the DNA is TGCAGCGTTAGTGCTGGGGGCCCGTGGGACGAGCAGTACTTC.

The chain recombines TRBV7-9 with TRBJ2-7; 10 positions agree with TRBD2. V was pared by 5 bases and J by 4 bases, with 8 bases of the junction left unmatched. The CDR3 contains 15 residues. Germline lookup yields CDR1 SEHNR and CDR2 FQNEAQ (reference sequence). The CDR3 protein is CASSPRTSGQYEQYF. CDR3 nucleotides: TGTGCCAGCAGCCCTCGGACTAGCGGACAGTACGAGCAGTACTTC. Combining the CDR3 with reference TRBV7-9 and TRBJ2-7 gives the whole variable domain DTGVSQNPRHKITKRGQNVTFRCDPISEHNRLYWYRQTLGQGPEFLTYFQNEAQLEKSRLLSDRFSAERPKGSFSTLEIQRTEQGDSAMYLCASSPRTSGQYEQYFGPGTRLTVT.

This clonotype was recorded at least ten times. V usage is TRBV2 and J usage is TRBJ1-5; D uncertain. Per germline, CDR1 SNHLY and CDR2 FYNNEI. Trimming cost V 3 bases and J 0 bases, with 6 bases left between them. The CDR3 extends over 14 amino acids. CDR3 nucleotides: TGTGCCAGCAGTGACAGACATAGCAATCAGCCCCAGCATTTT. Residues: CASSDRHSNQPQHF.

This clonotype was observed many times. The chain uses TRBV30 and TRBJ1-2; TRBD1 matches 8 bases. Trimming took 0 bases from V and 6 from J; bases not matched to a gene: 3. Germline lookup yields CDR1 GTSNPN and CDR2 SVGIG (reference sequence). The CDR3 is 13 residues long. For the CDR3, the DNA is TGTGCCTGGAGTGTCCCAGGGGGCCATGGCTACACCTTC. Translating gives CAWSVPGGHGYTF.

This clonotype appeared a few times. This chain connects TRBV27 to TRBJ1-4, with D unresolved. The CDR3 consists of 12 residues. The germline V gene encodes CDR1 MNHEY and CDR2 SMNVEV (reference sequence). V lost 6 bases, J lost 7 bases, and 9 bases lay in between. This chain's CDR3 is CASRAGGEKLFF. The CDR3 DNA reads TGTGCCAGCAGGGCGGGCGGTGAAAAACTGTTTTTT.

In its sample, this clonotype was seen many times. The rearrangement links TRBV20-1 to TRBJ2-5; D ambiguous. V was clipped by 6 bases and J by 1 base, with 24 bases between them. Per the germline V gene, CDR1 is DFQATT and CDR2 is SNEGSKA (reference sequence). The CDR3 runs 17 residues. CDR3 bases: TGCAGTGCCCCAGTTATTTGGGGTGTCTCTAGCCAAGAGACCCAGTACTTC. As protein: CSAPVIWGVSSQETQYF.